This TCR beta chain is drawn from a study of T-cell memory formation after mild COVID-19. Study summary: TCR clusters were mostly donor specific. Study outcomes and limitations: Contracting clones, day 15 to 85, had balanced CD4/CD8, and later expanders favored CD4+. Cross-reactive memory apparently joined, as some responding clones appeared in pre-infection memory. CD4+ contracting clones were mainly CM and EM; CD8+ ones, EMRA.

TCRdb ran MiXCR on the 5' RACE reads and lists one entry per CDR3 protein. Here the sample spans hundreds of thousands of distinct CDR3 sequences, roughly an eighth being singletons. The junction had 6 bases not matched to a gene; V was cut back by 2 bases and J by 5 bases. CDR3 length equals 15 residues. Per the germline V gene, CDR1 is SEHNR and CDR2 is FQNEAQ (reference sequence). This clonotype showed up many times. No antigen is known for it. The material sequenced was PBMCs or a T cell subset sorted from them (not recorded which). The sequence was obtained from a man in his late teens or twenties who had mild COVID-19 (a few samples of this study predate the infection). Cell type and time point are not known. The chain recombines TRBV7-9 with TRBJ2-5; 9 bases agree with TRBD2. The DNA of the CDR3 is TGTGCCAGCAGCTTATCCCTAGCGGGGTCGGAGACCCAGTACTTC. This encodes CASSLSLAGSETQYF.